This TCR beta chain was recorded in a study of tumor-infiltrating lymphocytes in glioblastoma multiforme. Of note for this clonotype: Its target is unknown. This may arise from a read error, as a much more abundant clone is one base away.

Study-level findings and limits: The TCR and somatic mutation analysis included just one glioblastoma patient. RNA-based TCR sequencing may distort clone frequencies, since cells carry unequal TCR transcript numbers. No surface-marker sorting into functional T cell subtypes was done.

TCRB libraries came from RNA via three nested multiplex PCR rounds. TCRB-specific cDNA synthesis used 0.5 to 0.65 ug of total RNA. TCRdb analysed the multiplex PCR reads with MiXCR anew, one entry per CDR3 protein. The data show nearly 15,000 distinct CDR3 sequences, more than 65% seen once. The sequence came from a male donor with glioblastoma. What was sequenced was brain tumor tissue.

CDR3 loop: CASSLSRTNEQFF. The CDR3 bases are TGTGCCAGCAGCCTCTCCCGAACCAATGAGCAGTTCTTC. The chain joins TRBV11-2 to TRBJ2-1; D not certain. The CDR3 is 13 amino acids. CDR1 is SGHAT, CDR2 FQNNGV, per germline. Trimming removed 5 bases at V and 6 bases at J, with 11 bases between.